This is a list of T cell receptor beta chains from one sample in a study of T cell responses to AZD1222 COVID-19 vaccine. Here immunoSEQ multiplex PCR was the method, and the copy in TCRdb shows in-frame clones only, minus some. The data contain approximately 31,000 clones, roughly 88% of them singletons. Source: peripheral blood, taken 28 days after the second AZD1222 dose. These receptors all come from an adult who received the AZD1222 COVID-19 vaccine. CDR3s include the opening cysteine and the closing phenylalanine or tryptophan. D genes are given only for firm matches. A row's size may be missing; if present it is once, few, many or a size class.

TRBV3-1/TRBV3-2	TRBJ2-7	.	once	CASSRSGPYEQYF	TGTGCCAGCAGCCGATCTGGGCCGTACGAGCAGTACTTC
TRBV30	TRBJ2-2	.	.	CAWSRAGGDTGELFF	TGTGCCTGGAGCAGGGCAGGGGGGGACACCGGGGAGCTGTTTTTT
TRBV7-2	TRBJ2-5	TRBD1	.	CASSPRTGLETQYF	TGTGCCAGCAGCCCGCGGACAGGACTAGAGACCCAGTACTTC
TRBV7-9	TRBJ1-6	.	.	CASSPLTANNSPLHF	TGTGCCAGCAGCCCTTTGACAGCAAACAATTCACCCCTCCACTTT
TRBV4-3	TRBJ2-1	.	few	CASSQDEGISSYNEQFF	TGCGCCAGCAGCCAAGATGAGGGGATTAGCTCCTACAATGAGCAGTTCTTC
TRBV7-9	TRBJ2-7	.	.	CASSTNYEQYF	TGTGCCAGCAGCACCAACTACGAGCAGTACTTC
TRBV24-1	TRBJ1-2	TRBD1	.	CATSALTGDGYGYTF	TGTGCCACCAGTGCCTTGACAGGGGATGGTTATGGCTACACCTTC
TRBV6-5	TRBJ1-1	TRBD1	.	CASSYTGAGTEAFF	TGTGCCAGCAGTTACACAGGGGCTGGGACTGAAGCTTTCTTT
TRBV4-2	TRBJ1-3	.	.	CASSQGPGNTIYF	TGTGCCAGCAGCCAAGGCCCTGGAAACACCATATATTTT
TRBV4-1	TRBJ2-3	TRBD1	.	CASSQDLTGFSDTQYF	TGCGCCAGCAGCCAAGATCTGACAGGGTTTTCCGATACGCAGTATTTT
TRBV29-1	TRBJ1-1	.	.	CSVGGRRNTEAFF	TGCAGCGTTGGGGGACGGAGGAACACTGAAGCTTTCTTT
TRBV7-2	TRBJ2-6	TRBD1	.	CAHGGQGAGANVLTF	TGTGCCCACGGAGGACAGGGGGCTGGGGCCAACGTCCTGACTTTC
TRBV6-5	TRBJ1-5	.	.	CASSYDRRNQPQHF	TGTGCCAGCAGTTACGATCGCCGCAATCAGCCCCAGCATTTT
TRBV5-1	TRBJ1-1	TRBD1	.	CASSPGTGNTEAFF	TGCGCCAGCAGCCCGGGGACAGGGAACACTGAAGCTTTCTTT
TRBV19	TRBJ1-1	TRBD1	.	CASSQRTGGAFNTEAFF	TGTGCCAGTAGTCAGAGGACAGGGGGCGCTTTTAACACTGAAGCTTTCTTT
TRBV4-1	TRBJ1-2	TRBD1	.	CASSQDPRAGGNRGYTF	TGCGCCAGCAGCCAAGATCCGAGGGCAGGGGGCAATCGTGGCTACACCTTC
TRBV30	TRBJ1-5	.	few	CAWSSGRSQPQHF	TGTGCCTGGAGTTCGGGGAGAAGTCAGCCCCAGCATTTT
TRBV7-3	TRBJ1-1	.	few	CASSLNRYREAFF	TGTGCCAGCAGCTTAAACCGCTACAGGGAAGCTTTCTTT
TRBV9	TRBJ1-1	.	.	CASSVGTFSYEAFF	TGTGCCAGCAGCGTAGGGACTTTTAGCTATGAAGCTTTCTTT
TRBV6-5	TRBJ2-7	TRBD1	.	CASSYAGTGDYEQYF	TGTGCCAGCAGTTACGCCGGGACAGGGGACTACGAGCAGTACTTC
TRBV7-9	TRBJ1-3	.	.	CASSLDGPSAGNTIYF	TGTGCCAGCAGCTTAGACGGTCCCTCTGCTGGAAACACCATATATTTT
TRBV19	TRBJ2-2	.	.	CASSIHTTGELFF	TGTGCCAGTAGTATTCATACCACCGGGGAGCTGTTTTTT
TRBV6-5	TRBJ1-4	TRBD1	.	CASHTGATNEKLFF	TGTGCCAGCCACACAGGGGCAACTAATGAAAAACTGTTTTTT
TRBV12-3/TRBV12-4	TRBJ1-1	.	.	CASSLSLGEAFF	TGTGCCAGCAGTTTAAGTTTGGGTGAAGCTTTCTTT
TRBV27	TRBJ1-2	.	.	CASSILRGAPNGYTF	TGTGCCAGCAGTATACTCAGGGGCGCCCCAAATGGCTACACCTTC
TRBV28	TRBJ1-1	.	.	CASSLSGMNTEAFF	TGTGCCAGCAGTTTATCAGGGATGAACACTGAAGCTTTCTTT
TRBV19	TRBJ2-2	.	.	CASISLQGTGELFF	TGTGCCAGTATTTCTTTACAGGGAACCGGGGAGCTGTTTTTT
TRBV4-2	TRBJ1-1	.	.	CASSQGQGNTEAFF	TGTGCCAGCAGCCAAGGGCAGGGGAACACTGAAGCTTTCTTT
TRBV11-2	TRBJ2-6	.	.	CASSSGVFSGANVLTF	TGTGCCAGCAGCTCCGGGGTATTTTCTGGGGCCAACGTCCTGACTTTC
TRBV5-5	TRBJ2-3	TRBD2	.	CASTQLAGISTDTQYF	TGTGCCAGCACCCAGCTAGCGGGGATTAGCACAGATACGCAGTATTTT
TRBV7-9	TRBJ1-2	.	.	CASSLSGAPGYGYTF	TGTGCCAGCAGCTTATCAGGGGCTCCTGGCTATGGCTACACCTTC
TRBV18	TRBJ1-2	TRBD1	.	CASSLGQGSYGYTF	TGTGCCAGCTCACTTGGACAGGGGTCCTATGGCTACACCTTC
TRBV5-4	TRBJ1-2	.	.	CASSPYGTHYGYTF	TGTGCCAGCAGCCCGTACGGGACTCACTATGGCTACACCTTC